This T cell receptor (beta chain) was obtained from a study of T cells expressing NK-cell markers. About the research overall: From sorted CD3+CD56+NKG2C+, CD3+CD56+NKG2C- and CD3+CD56-NKG2C+ T cells came the TCR beta repertoires.

Germline CDR1 reads MNHNS; CDR2 reads SASEGT. The CDR3 is 18 residues long. TCRdb re-called the 5' RACE reads and shows each CDR3 protein once, DNA omitted. The table lists 500,000 to 600,000 distinct CDR3 sequences. The chain employs TRBV6-1 and TRBJ2-1. The origin of this receptor is a man aged 18 to 35 in good health. The specimen was blood T cells: a sorted CD56 or NKG2C T cell subset, CD4+ or CD8+ T cells, or bulk PBMC T cells (not recorded which). This CDR3 reads CASTPRVRRPSSYNEQFF.